These T cell receptor beta chains were read from a single sample in a study of shared clonotypes between healthy human individuals. Only in-frame clones appear in the TCRdb table, and some are missing; sequencing was by immunoSEQ multiplex PCR. Here the sample spans 2.5 million or so clones, more than 80% being singletons. Sequencing input: naive CD4+ T cells sorted from blood. The receptors derive from a man aged 18 to 30 in good health. The CDR3 runs from the conserved cysteine through the conserved F or W. A D gene is named only where the DNA matches it firmly. For some rows the clone size is stated as once, few or many, or as a class when expanded; others skip it.

d_gene	abundance	j_gene	v_gene	CDR3nt	CDR3aa
-	-	TRBJ1-4	TRBV5-8	TGTGCCAGCAGCTTGACGACAGGTACCGATGAAAAACTGTTTTTT	CASSLTTGTDEKLFF
TRBD1	-	TRBJ1-5	TRBV12-5	TGTGCTAGTGGTCCCCCCAAAGGGACAGGGGATCAGCCCCAGCATTTT	CASGPPKGTGDQPQHF
-	-	TRBJ1-4	TRBV28	TGTGCCAGCAACTACGGGGCCGGGGGTGAAAAACTGTTTTTT	CASNYGAGGEKLFF
TRBD2	-	TRBJ2-7	TRBV5-6	TGTGCCAGCAGCTTGGGGGGGACTAGCGGGAATAAGCAGTACTTC	CASSLGGTSGNKQYF
TRBD1	once	TRBJ1-2	TRBV6-5	TGTGCCACCACGATGACAGGGATGGGTGGCTACACCTTC	CATTMTGMGGYTF
TRBD1	-	TRBJ2-5	TRBV6-6	TGTGCCAGCAGTTATTTGACAGGGGGCCAAGAGACCCAGTACTTC	CASSYLTGGQETQYF
-	once	TRBJ1-2	TRBV29-1	TGCAGCGTCGAGGACATCAGTCCCTTCGATGGCTACACCTTC	CSVEDISPFDGYTF
-	-	TRBJ1-1	TRBV18	TGTGCCAGCTCTCAATCACGTGGGACTGAAGCTTTCTTT	CASSQSRGTEAFF
-	few	TRBJ1-1	TRBV30	TGTGCCTGGAGTGTACAAACGAACACTGAAGCTTTCTTT	CAWSVQTNTEAFF
-	-	TRBJ1-2	TRBV18	TGTGCCAGCTCACCCGGGACCCAGGGAGGCTACACCTTC	CASSPGTQGGYTF
TRBD1	-	TRBJ1-1	TRBV19	TGTGCCAGTAGTCGGGACAGGTGGGGCAACACTGAAGCTTTCTTT	CASSRDRWGNTEAFF
TRBD1	-	TRBJ1-4	TRBV5-1	TGCGCCAGCAGCGGTGGGACAGCTGGGGAAAAACTGTTTTTT	CASSGGTAGEKLFF
-	-	TRBJ2-5	TRBV4-1	TGCGCCAGCAGCCTAGGGCAGGATCAGACCCAGTACTTC	CASSLGQDQTQYF
-	once	TRBJ2-3	TRBV20-1	TGCAGTGCTTTGTGGGGAGATACGCAGTATTTT	CSALWGDTQYF
-	once	TRBJ1-5	TRBV28	TGTGCCAGCAGTGGCGCGCGGGGGAAGCCCCAGCATTTT	CASSGARGKPQHF
TRBD2	-	TRBJ2-5	TRBV6-4	TGTGCCAGCCCCGAGGGAGGGACTAGCGGGAGAGGGAGGGAGACCCAGTACTTC	CASPEGGTSGRGRETQYF
-	-	TRBJ2-3	TRBV27	TGTGCCAGCAGCCAGTTTCTAGGCACAGATACGCAGTATTTT	CASSQFLGTDTQYF
-	-	TRBJ1-2	TRBV25-1	TGTGCCAGCAGTGAGGCCCCGGGACCCTGGGAGGGCTACACCTTC	CASSEAPGPWEGYTF
-	-	TRBJ1-1	TRBV29-1	TGCAGCGTTGAGAACGAGGGAGGACTGTGGGAGAACACTGAAGCTTTCTTT	CSVENEGGLWENTEAFF
TRBD1	once	TRBJ2-2	TRBV5-4	TGTGCCAGCAGCTTGGCCAGGGCAGGGGGCGATGGCACCGGGGAGCTGTTTTTT	CASSLARAGGDGTGELFF
-	-	TRBJ2-3	TRBV11-2	TGTGCCAGCAGTACGCAGGGAACTAGCACAGATACGCAGTATTTT	CASSTQGTSTDTQYF
TRBD1	-	TRBJ2-6	TRBV6-1	TGTGCCTCCGGGACAGGGGTCTCTGGGGCCAACGTCCTGACTTTC	CASGTGVSGANVLTF
-	-	TRBJ1-2	TRBV5-6	TGTGCCAGCAGCTTTGGGGTAATTGCTTTCGGGCGCTATGGCTACACCTTC	CASSFGVIAFGRYGYTF
-	few	TRBJ2-7	TRBV10-3	TGTGCCGCGCGGACCGGGACGGGTGGCTACGAGCAGTACTTC	CAARTGTGGYEQYF
-	once	TRBJ1-6	TRBV30	TGTGCCTCCGCGACAGAGCCAGATTCACCCCTCCACTTT	CASATEPDSPLHF
-	-	TRBJ1-5	TRBV7-9	TGTGCCAGCAGCTTAGATGGGGTTCCGCCCCAGCATTTT	CASSLDGVPPQHF
TRBD2	-	TRBJ2-1	TRBV7-2	TGTGCCAGCAGCTTACGAGCGAGCGGGATGTACAATGAGCAGTTCTTC	CASSLRASGMYNEQFF
-	-	TRBJ2-2	TRBV5-1	TGCGCCAGCAGGCGAACAGCGATGAACACCGGGGAGCTGTTTTTT	CASRRTAMNTGELFF
-	-	TRBJ2-5	TRBV6-5	TGTGCCAGCAATAGGGGACTGACGGAGACCCAGTACTTC	CASNRGLTETQYF
TRBD2	-	TRBJ2-3	TRBV9	TGTGCCAGCAGCGAGAACCGATTGACTAGCGGCACCACAGATACGCAGTATTTT	CASSENRLTSGTTDTQYF
-	-	TRBJ2-7	TRBV2	TGTGCCAGCAGGTCGGACATTCCCTACGAGCAGTACTTC	CASRSDIPYEQYF
-	-	TRBJ2-2	TRBV10-3	TGTGCCATCAGTGAGGAGGGGAAAAACACCGGGGAGCTGTTTTTT	CAISEEGKNTGELFF
-	-	TRBJ2-2	TRBV11-2	TGTGCCAGCAGCGCATCCCCCGGGGGGCCGAACACCGGGGAGCTGTTTTTT	CASSASPGGPNTGELFF
TRBD2	-	TRBJ2-1	TRBV5-4	TGTGCCAGCAGCCCCGGGCCGGGGGGGCCGGAGTACAATGAGCAGTTCTTC	CASSPGPGGPEYNEQFF
-	-	TRBJ2-2	TRBV5-1	TGCGCCAGCAGCTGGGACACGAACACCGGGGAGCTGTTTTTT	CASSWDTNTGELFF
TRBD2	-	TRBJ2-5	TRBV7-2	TGTGCCAGCAGCCGCCGTACTAGCGGGAGTCGGGAGACCCAGTACTTC	CASSRRTSGSRETQYF
TRBD2	-	TRBJ2-1	TRBV19	TGTGCCAGTAGTATAACTAGCGGGAGGCCCGAGCAGTTCTTC	CASSITSGRPEQFF
-	-	TRBJ2-7	TRBV7-2	TGTGCCAGCAGCTTAGCGGTGGGAAGTGTCTACGAGCAGTACTTC	CASSLAVGSVYEQYF
-	-	TRBJ1-4	TRBV28	TGTGCCGTGGGGGGCTCCTCTTGGGAAAAACTGTTTTTT	CAVGGSSWEKLFF
-	-	TRBJ1-5	TRBV6-1	TGTGCCAGCAGTGATCCACACGTCGTTCGCAATCAGCCCCAGCATTTT	CASSDPHVVRNQPQHF
-	-	TRBJ2-2	TRBV7-2	TGTGCCAGCAGCCCCTGGGGACCCGGGGAGCTGTTTTTT	CASSPWGPGELFF
TRBD1	-	TRBJ1-5	TRBV28	TGTGCCAGCAGGGGAGACAGGGGCGGCAATCAGCCCCAGCATTTT	CASRGDRGGNQPQHF
-	-	TRBJ2-1	TRBV7-2	TGTGCCAGCAGCCACAAAGAGTGGGGGAATGAGCAGTTCTTC	CASSHKEWGNEQFF
TRBD2	-	TRBJ2-2	TRBV4-1	TGCGCCAGCAGCCCGGGGAGACTAGCGGTGACCGGGGAGCTGTTTTTT	CASSPGRLAVTGELFF
-	-	TRBJ1-3	TRBV7-9	TGTGCCAGCAGAAACAAGAGGGGTGCCGGAAACACCATATATTTT	CASRNKRGAGNTIYF
-	-	TRBJ2-5	TRBV28	TGTGCCAGCAGTTTGCTAACGGAGACCCAGTACTTC	CASSLLTETQYF
-	-	TRBJ1-2	TRBV11-2	TGTGCCAGCAGCTTATGGGGTGATGGCTACACCTTC	CASSLWGDGYTF
-	-	TRBJ2-3	TRBV4-1	TGCGCCAGCAGCCAAAGCTTCAGCACAGATACGCAGTATTTT	CASSQSFSTDTQYF
TRBD2	-	TRBJ2-3	TRBV7-7	TGTGCTAGCAGTCGCGGACTAGCGGGGATTTCTAGCACAGATACGCAGTATTTT	CASSRGLAGISSTDTQYF
-	-	TRBJ2-3	TRBV5-1	TGCGCCAGCAGCCAGTGGGGCGTCGGGGGCACAGATACGCAGTATTTT	CASSQWGVGGTDTQYF
-	-	TRBJ1-4	TRBV19	TGTGCCAGTAGTCCTCCCGGGCAGGGAACAACTAATGAAAAACTGTTTTTT	CASSPPGQGTTNEKLFF
-	-	TRBJ2-3	TRBV5-1	TGCGCCAGCAGCCCCGGGACCTTGAGGGTCCACACAGATACGCAGTATTTT	CASSPGTLRVHTDTQYF
TRBD2	-	TRBJ2-5	TRBV10-3	TGTGCCATCAGTGAGTCGGGGACTAGCGGGAGAGAGACCCAGTACTTC	CAISESGTSGRETQYF
TRBD1	once	TRBJ1-1	TRBV6-5	TGTGCCAGCAGTTCGCCCCGGGACAGGCTGAACACTGAAGCTTTCTTT	CASSSPRDRLNTEAFF
TRBD1	-	TRBJ2-2	TRBV5-4	TGTGCCAGCAGCTTACGGACAGGCGCGAACACCGGGGAGCTGTTTTTT	CASSLRTGANTGELFF
-	-	TRBJ1-5	TRBV7-6	TGTGCCAGCAGCTTAGGTCAGTCGGGCAATCAGCCCCAGCATTTT	CASSLGQSGNQPQHF
-	-	TRBJ2-7	TRBV7-2	TGTGCCAGCAGCCCCAACAGCTACGAGCAGTACTTC	CASSPNSYEQYF
-	-	TRBJ1-1	TRBV10-2	TGCGCCAGCCGACGGGGGAGGGACACTGAAGCTTTCTTT	CASRRGRDTEAFF
-	-	TRBJ2-7	TRBV25-1	TGTGCCAGCAGTATGACTGGGTACGAGCAGTACTTC	CASSMTGYEQYF